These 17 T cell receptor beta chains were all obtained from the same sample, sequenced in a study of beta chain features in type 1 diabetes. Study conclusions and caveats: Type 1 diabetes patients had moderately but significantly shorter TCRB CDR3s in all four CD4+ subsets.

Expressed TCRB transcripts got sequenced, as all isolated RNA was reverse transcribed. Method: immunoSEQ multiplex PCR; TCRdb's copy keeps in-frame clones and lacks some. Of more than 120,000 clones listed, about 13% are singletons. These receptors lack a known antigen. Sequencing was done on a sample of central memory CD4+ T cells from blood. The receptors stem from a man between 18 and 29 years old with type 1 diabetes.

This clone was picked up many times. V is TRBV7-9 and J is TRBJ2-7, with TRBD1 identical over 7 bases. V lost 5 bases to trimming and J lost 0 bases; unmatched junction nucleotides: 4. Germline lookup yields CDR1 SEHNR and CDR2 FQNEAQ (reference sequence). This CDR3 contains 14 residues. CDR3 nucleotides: TGTGCCAGCAGCATAGGACAGGTCTCCTACGAGCAGTACTTC. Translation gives CASSIGQVSYEQYF.

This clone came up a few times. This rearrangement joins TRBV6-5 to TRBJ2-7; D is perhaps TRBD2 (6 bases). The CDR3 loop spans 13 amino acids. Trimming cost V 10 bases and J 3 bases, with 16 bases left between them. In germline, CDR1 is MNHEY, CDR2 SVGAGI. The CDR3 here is CATGLPEHYEQYF. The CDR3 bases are TGTGCCACCGGACTACCGGAGCACTACGAGCAGTACTTC.

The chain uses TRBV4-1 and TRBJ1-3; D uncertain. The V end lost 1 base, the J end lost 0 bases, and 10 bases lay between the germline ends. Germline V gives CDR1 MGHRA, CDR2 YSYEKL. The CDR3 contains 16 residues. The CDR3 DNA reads TGCGCCAGCAGCCAAGTTCCCCGGGACTCTGGAAACACCATATATTTT. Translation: CASSQVPRDSGNTIYF.

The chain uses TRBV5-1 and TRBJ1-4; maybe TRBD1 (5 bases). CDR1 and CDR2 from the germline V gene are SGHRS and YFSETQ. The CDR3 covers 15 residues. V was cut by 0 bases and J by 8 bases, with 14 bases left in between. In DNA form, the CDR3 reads TGCGCCAGCAGCTTGGGTCACCAGGGTGGAGAAAAACTGTTTTTT. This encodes CASSLGHQGGEKLFF.

The DNA of the CDR3 is TGTGCCTGGAGTGTATGGGCGGGGACTGAAGCTTTCTTT. Translation: CAWSVWAGTEAFF. This rearrangement joins TRBV30 to TRBJ1-1; D gene unclear. The CDR3 is 13 residues long. Trimming stripped 0 bases from V and 5 bases from J, with 10 bases between. Germline CDR1 GTSNPN, CDR2 SVGIG (reference sequence).

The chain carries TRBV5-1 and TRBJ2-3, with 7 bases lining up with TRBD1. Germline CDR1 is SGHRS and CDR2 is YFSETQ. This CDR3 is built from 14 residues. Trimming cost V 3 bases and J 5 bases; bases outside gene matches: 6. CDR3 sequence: CASSSRTGEDTQYF. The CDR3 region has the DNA TGCGCCAGCAGCTCCCGAACAGGGGAAGATACGCAGTATTTT.

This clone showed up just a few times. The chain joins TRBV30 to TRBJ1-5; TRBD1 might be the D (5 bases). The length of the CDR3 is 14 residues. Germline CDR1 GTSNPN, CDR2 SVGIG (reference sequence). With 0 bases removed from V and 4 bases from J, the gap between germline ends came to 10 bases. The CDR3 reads CAWSVNRPNQPQHF. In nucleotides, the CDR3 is TGTGCCTGGAGTGTAAACAGGCCTAATCAGCCCCAGCATTTT.

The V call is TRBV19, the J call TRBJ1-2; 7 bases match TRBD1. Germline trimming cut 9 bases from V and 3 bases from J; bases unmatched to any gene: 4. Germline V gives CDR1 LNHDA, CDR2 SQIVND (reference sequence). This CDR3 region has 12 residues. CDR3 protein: CASTDRDYGYTF. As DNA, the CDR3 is TGTGCCAGCACCGACAGGGACTATGGCTACACCTTC.

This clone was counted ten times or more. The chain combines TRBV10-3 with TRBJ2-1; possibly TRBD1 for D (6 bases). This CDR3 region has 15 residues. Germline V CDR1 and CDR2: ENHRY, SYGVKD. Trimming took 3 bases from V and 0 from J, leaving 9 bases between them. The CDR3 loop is CAISEQTGSYNEQFF. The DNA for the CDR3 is TGTGCCATCAGTGAACAGACAGGCTCCTACAATGAGCAGTTCTTC.

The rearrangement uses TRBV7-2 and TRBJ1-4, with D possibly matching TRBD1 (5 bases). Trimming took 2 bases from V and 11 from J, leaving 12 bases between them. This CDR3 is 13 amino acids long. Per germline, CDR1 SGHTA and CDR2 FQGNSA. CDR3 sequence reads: CASSLSQGRKLFF. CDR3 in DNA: TGTGCCAGCAGCTTATCCCAGGGTCGGAAACTGTTTTTT.

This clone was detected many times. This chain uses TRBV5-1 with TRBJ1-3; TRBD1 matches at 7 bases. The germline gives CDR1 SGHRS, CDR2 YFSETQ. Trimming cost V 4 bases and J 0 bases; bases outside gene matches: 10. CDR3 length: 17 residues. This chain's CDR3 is CASSPGEGANSGNTIYF. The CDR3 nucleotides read TGCGCCAGCAGCCCCGGAGAGGGGGCTAACTCTGGAAACACCATATATTTT.

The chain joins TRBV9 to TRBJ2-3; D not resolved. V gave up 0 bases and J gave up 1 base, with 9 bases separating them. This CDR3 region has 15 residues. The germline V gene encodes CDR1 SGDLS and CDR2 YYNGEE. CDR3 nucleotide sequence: TGTGCCAGCAGCGTAGAGGTCGTTGGCACAGATACGCAGTATTTT. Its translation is CASSVEVVGTDTQYF.

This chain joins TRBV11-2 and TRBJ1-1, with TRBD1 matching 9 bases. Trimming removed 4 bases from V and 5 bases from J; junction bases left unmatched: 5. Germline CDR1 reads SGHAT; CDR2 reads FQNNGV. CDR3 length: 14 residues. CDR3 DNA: TGTGCCAGCAGCTCGGGACAGGGAAAGACTGAAGCTTTCTTT. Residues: CASSSGQGKTEAFF.

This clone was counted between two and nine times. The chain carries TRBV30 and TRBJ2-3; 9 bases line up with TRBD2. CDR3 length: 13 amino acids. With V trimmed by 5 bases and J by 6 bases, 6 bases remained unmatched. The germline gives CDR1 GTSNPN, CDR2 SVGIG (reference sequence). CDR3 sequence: CAWVGGGADTQYF. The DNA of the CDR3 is TGTGCCTGGGTAGGCGGGGGGGCCGATACGCAGTATTTT.

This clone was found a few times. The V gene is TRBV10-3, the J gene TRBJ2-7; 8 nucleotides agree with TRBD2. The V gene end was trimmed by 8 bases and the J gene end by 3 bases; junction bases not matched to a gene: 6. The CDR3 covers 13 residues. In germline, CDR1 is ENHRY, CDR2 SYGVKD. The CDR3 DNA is TGTGCCATCGGGCGGGGGGAACTCTACGAGCAGTACTTC. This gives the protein CAIGRGELYEQYF.

CDR3 region: CASRSETGIRGYTF. The CDR3, as DNA: TGTGCCAGCAGAAGCGAGACAGGGATTCGGGGCTACACCTTC. This rearrangement joins TRBV28 to TRBJ1-2; 7 nucleotides align to TRBD1. The ends lost 6 bases at V and 8 bases at J; junction bases unmatched: 12. This CDR3 is 14 amino acids long. CDR1 is MDHEN, CDR2 SYDVKM, per germline.

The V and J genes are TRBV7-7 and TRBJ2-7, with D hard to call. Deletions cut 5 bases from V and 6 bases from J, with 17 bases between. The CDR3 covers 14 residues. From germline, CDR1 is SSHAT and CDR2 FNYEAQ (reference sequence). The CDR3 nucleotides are TGTGCCAGCAGCCAAGATTATAGTTCCCGCGAGCAGTACTTC. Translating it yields CASSQDYSSREQYF.